Presented here are 21 T cell receptor beta chains from one specimen sequenced in a study of CD8+CD57+ T cells in acquired aplastic anemia. Investigators profiled TCR beta VDJ and CDR3 from genomic DNA template. One entry per CDR3 protein results from TCRdb running MiXCR on the reads. The data hold tens of thousands of distinct CDR3 sequences, with around 50% observed a single time. Specimen: sorted CD4+, CD8+, or CD8+CD57+ T cells (not recorded which) from PBMCs. All receptors come from a human donor in good health, serving as a control.

This clonotype was observed at least ten times. V is TRBV4-1 and J is TRBJ2-7; no clear D. From germline, CDR1 is MGHRA and CDR2 YSYEKL. V was shortened by 0 bases and J by 3 bases, with 9 bases between the two germline ends. This CDR3 region has 14 residues. CDR3 in DNA: TGCGCCAGCAGCCAAGACAGTAAAAACTACGAGCAGTACTTC. Amino acids: CASSQDSKNYEQYF.

CDR3 loop: CASSSAEGGPYNEQFF. For the CDR3, the DNA is TGTGCCAGCAGCTCAGCGGAGGGGGGGCCCTACAATGAGCAGTTCTTC. The V gene is TRBV5-6, the J gene TRBJ2-1, with D perhaps matching TRBD2 (7 bases). The germline V and J ends were trimmed by 3 bases and 2 bases, with 15 bases remaining between them. Germline V gene sequence: CDR1 SGHDT, CDR2 YYEEEE. There are 16 residues in the CDR3.

This chain connects TRBV2 to TRBJ1-5; D not certain. CDR3 length: 14 amino acids. The germline CDR1 and CDR2 sequences are SNHLY and FYNNEI. CDR3: CPGSEDRSWEPQHF. CDR3 DNA: TGTCCCGGCAGTGAAGACCGTAGTTGGGAGCCCCAGCATTTT.

Within the sample, this clonotype is medium-sized. The chain has TRBV4-2 and TRBJ2-7; D remains ambiguous. Deletions cut 1 base from V and 2 bases from J, with 9 bases between. The CDR3 consists of 14 residues. Germline assignment: CDR1 LGHNA and CDR2 YNFKEQ. The CDR3 loop reads CASSQGLDTYEQYF. CDR3 nucleotide sequence: TGTGCCAGCAGCCAAGGGCTGGATACCTACGAGCAGTACTTC.

V is TRBV10-1 and J is TRBJ1-2; maybe TRBD1 (6 bases). This CDR3 spans 14 amino acids. Germline CDR1 is WNHNN and CDR2 is SYGVQD (reference sequence). V shed 3 bases and J shed 6 bases, with 14 bases lying between them. The CDR3 here is CASSENREGDGYTF. The CDR3 DNA reads as TGCGCCAGCAGTGAAAACAGGGAGGGGGATGGCTACACCTTC.

This clonotype came up many times. The CDR3 coding sequence is TGTGCCAGCTGTCCGGGACAGTATTTT. As protein: CASCPGQYF. The chain employs TRBV6-4 and TRBJ2-3, with a weak D call TRBD2 (5 bases). CDR1 and CDR2 (germline): MRHNA, SNTAGT. The CDR3 sequence is 9 residues long. Trimming removed 8 bases at V and 12 bases at J, with 9 bases between.

There are a few counts of this clonotype. This chain connects TRBV15 to TRBJ2-1; 7 nucleotides align to TRBD2. The CDR3 is made up of 15 amino acids. Germline CDR1 and CDR2: LNHNV and YYDKDF (reference sequence). V dropped 0 bases and J dropped 5; count of bases not matched to a gene: 4. In DNA form, the CDR3 reads TGTGCCACCAGCAGAGATCGGCTAGCGGACAATGAGCAGTTCTTC. Translating gives CATSRDRLADNEQFF.

This chain connects TRBV25-1 to TRBJ1-4, with 7 bases lining up with TRBD1. J was trimmed by 8 bases and V by 2 bases; bases with no gene match: 8. Germline lookup yields CDR1 MGHDK and CDR2 SYGVNS. This CDR3 is 15 amino acids long. The CDR3 protein is CASSERQGGGEKLFF. The CDR3, as DNA: TGTGCCAGCAGTGAAAGACAGGGAGGAGGCGAAAAACTGTTTTTT.

As concerns this clonotype: A read error is likely, as this CDR3 ends without the conserved phenylalanine or tryptophan. This chain uses TRBV20-1 with TRBJ2-7; possibly TRBD1 or TRBD2 for D (5 bases each). This CDR3 region has 16 residues. V was shortened by 1 base and J by 0 bases, with 16 bases between the two germline ends. Germline V lookup: CDR1 DFQATT, CDR2 SNEGSKA (reference sequence). The CDR3 sequence: CSARGTGAGSSYEQYL. The CDR3 DNA reads as TGCAGTGCTAGAGGTACCGGGGCTGGGAGCTCCTACGAGCAGTACTTA.

The chain is built from TRBV2 and TRBJ1-6; the D gene is possibly TRBD1 (6 bases). V dropped 10 bases and J dropped 8 bases, with 15 bases sitting between them. The CDR3 contains 13 residues. Germline assignment: CDR1 SNHLY and CDR2 FYNNEI. The CDR3 coding sequence is TGTGCCAACAGCCAGCAGGGGTATTCACCCCTCCACTTT. The encoded protein is CANSQQGYSPLHF.

A note on this clonotype: This CDR3 fails to terminate in the conserved phenylalanine or tryptophan, so it likely reflects a read error. The rearrangement joins TRBV20-1 to TRBJ2-7, with D tentatively TRBD1 or TRBD2 (6 bases each). With 3 bases removed from V and 3 bases from J, the gap between germline ends came to 9 bases. The CDR3 consists of 12 residues. Germline CDR1 DFQATT, CDR2 SNEGSKA (reference sequence). CDR3 in amino acids: CSASEGGYEQYL. CDR3 bases: TGCAGTGCTAGCGAGGGGGGCTACGAGCAGTACCTC.

The V and J genes are TRBV12-3 or TRBV12-4 and TRBJ1-2, with a weak D call TRBD1 (6 bases). With 2 bases removed from V and 4 bases from J, the gap between germline ends came to 8 bases. CDR3 length equals 13 residues. The CDR3 spells CASSLRTAYGYTF. CDR3 DNA sequence: TGTGCCAGCAGTTTACGGACAGCCTATGGCTACACCTTC.

This clonotype was seen ten or more times. The chain carries TRBV4-1 and TRBJ2-2, with 8 positions matching TRBD2. Trimming removed 4 bases from V and 0 bases from J; junction bases left unmatched: 1. This CDR3 spans 15 amino acids. Looked up from germline, CDR1 is MGHRA and CDR2 is YSYEKL. The CDR3 bases are TGCGCCAGCAGCCTAGCGGGGTCGAACACCGGGGAGCTGTTTTTT. Amino acids: CASSLAGSNTGELFF.

Comments on this clonotype: No conserved phenylalanine or tryptophan is present at the end of the CDR3, so a read error is the likely explanation. This CDR3 reads CASWRSTGTTEAFL. The CDR3 bases are TGTGCCAGTTGGAGATCGACAGGGACCACTGAAGCTTTCCTT. The chain employs TRBV19 and TRBJ1-1, with 7 positions matching TRBD1. Germline V gene lookup returns CDR1 LNHDA and CDR2 SQIVND (reference sequence). The CDR3 totals 14 residues. Unmatched junction bases numbered 10, after V lost 8 bases and J lost 4 bases.

There are many counts of this clonotype. This sequence joins TRBV18 and TRBJ2-5; D not certain. V lost 6 bases and J lost 5, with 22 bases in between. CDR1 is KGHSH and CDR2 is LQKENI in the germline V gene. The CDR3 totals 16 residues. The CDR3 loop is CASSQIRTGLGETQYF. As DNA, the CDR3 is TGTGCCAGCTCCCAAATACGGACGGGCCTAGGGGAGACCCAGTACTTC.

The CDR3 coding sequence is TGTGCCAGCAGCCCCCAGCATTCACCCCTCCACTTT. Translating gives CASSPQHSPLHF. This rearrangement joins TRBV7-2 to TRBJ1-6; D gene unclear. Germline V gene data show CDR1 as SGHTA and CDR2 as FQGNSA. V lost 5 bases to trimming and J lost 8 bases, with 7 bases between them. This CDR3 spans 12 amino acids. Combining the CDR3 with reference TRBV7-2 and TRBJ1-6 gives the whole variable domain GAGVSQSPSNKVTEKGKDVELRCDPISGHTALYWYRQSLGQGLEFLIYFQGNSAPDKSGLPSDRFSAERTGGSVSTLTIQRTQQEDSAVYLCASSPQHSPLHFGNGTRLTVT.

The V and J genes are TRBV29-1 and TRBJ1-2; tentative D call: TRBD1 (5 bases). Trimming took off 4 bases at V and 2 bases at J, with 8 bases between the two ends. Germline CDR1 SQVTM, CDR2 ANQGSEA. This CDR3 has 12 residues. CDR3 sequence: CSVAAGNYGYTF. The CDR3, as DNA: TGCAGCGTTGCAGCAGGGAACTATGGCTACACCTTC.

This clonotype has at least ten counts. The rearrangement uses TRBV28 and TRBJ1-6, with D unresolved. Trimming took off 3 bases at V and 7 bases at J, with 7 bases between the two ends. The CDR3 loop spans 13 amino acids. CDR1 is MDHEN, CDR2 SYDVKM, per germline. Written as DNA, the CDR3 is TGTGCCAGCAGTTTGCCAGTAAATTCACCCCTCCACTTT. Protein product: CASSLPVNSPLHF.

This clonotype was recorded at least ten times. The chain joins TRBV4-1 to TRBJ1-1, with no clear D. The germline V gene has CDR1 MGHRA and CDR2 YSYEKL. Trimming left V 1 base short and J 0 bases short, with 12 bases between. The CDR3 loop spans 16 amino acids. The CDR3 region has the DNA TGCGCCAGCAGCCAAGCGGTATTACCCTTGAACACTGAAGCTTTCTTT. Protein sequence: CASSQAVLPLNTEAFF.

At least ten counts were recorded for this clonotype. The chain is built from TRBV7-2 and TRBJ2-3, with no clear D. Germline CDR1 and CDR2: SGHTA and FQGNSA. V lost 5 bases and J lost 5, with 11 bases in between. The CDR3 consists of 13 residues. Written as DNA, the CDR3 is TGTGCCAGCAGCCTCCCCCCTGGAGATACGCAGTATTTT. Encoded protein: CASSLPPGDTQYF.

This clonotype has a count of ten or more. The chain combines TRBV27 with TRBJ2-1; D is undetermined. This CDR3 has 15 amino acids. Germline V gene sequence: CDR1 MNHEY, CDR2 SMNVEV (reference sequence). V lost 3 bases, J lost 0 bases, and 9 bases lay in between. CDR3 protein: CASSFKGFSYNEQFF. The CDR3 bases are TGTGCCAGCAGTTTCAAGGGCTTCTCCTACAATGAGCAGTTCTTC.